Listed here are 9 T cell receptor beta chains from one sample, sequenced in a study of T cells after yellow fever vaccination (dated by TCRdb to between 2017 and 2020). The protocol used for the library was 5' RACE. Sequencing used an Illumina HiSeq 2500. The public reads were quality trimmed at Q25 with fastp and then assembled into clones with MiXCR by TCRdb, keeping productive beta chains. Every distinct CDR3 protein forms one entry, paired with its most common genes and DNA. Here the sample has hundreds of thousands of distinct CDR3 sequences; about 19% occur a single time. The ten top clones hold roughly 13% of the sample. The treatment or condition tag for this specimen amounts to: live attenuated yellow fever vaccine strain. The sequencing here drew on PBMCs, taken 15 days after the yellow fever booster vaccination. The receptor set was obtained from a man aged 25 to 45 who received the YFV17D yellow fever vaccine.

The chain uses TRBV20-1 and TRBJ1-5; D unclear. Trimming removed 3 bases from V and 10 bases from J, with 19 bases in between. Germline CDR1 DFQATT, CDR2 SNEGSKA (reference sequence). CDR3 length: 14 residues. CDR3 in amino acids: CSARGPAPDSPQHF. The CDR3 DNA follows: TGCAGTGCTAGGGGCCCGGCACCAGATAGCCCCCAGCATTTT.

This sequence joins TRBV10-3 and TRBJ1-3; D gene unclear. With 2 bases removed from V and 4 bases from J, the gap between germline ends came to 6 bases. Per germline, CDR1 ENHRY and CDR2 SYGVKD. The CDR3 loop spans 13 amino acids. The CDR3 DNA follows: TGTGCCATCAGTGAGGGAGAGGGAAACACCATATATTTT. Translated, it gives CAISEGEGNTIYF.

The chain is built from TRBV10-3 and TRBJ1-1, with TRBD1 as a possible D gene (6 bases). V gave up 9 bases and J gave up 1 base, with 12 bases separating them. Germline V gene data show CDR1 as ENHRY and CDR2 as SYGVKD. CDR3 length equals 13 residues. The CDR3 is CAIRGDKNTEAFF. In DNA form, the CDR3 reads TGTGCCATTAGAGGGGACAAGAACACTGAAGCTTTCTTT.

The DNA for the CDR3 is TGCAGTGCTGAGGCGGAGGTTGTCTACAATGAGCAGTTCTTC. It encodes CSAEAEVVYNEQFF. The chain employs TRBV20-1 and TRBJ2-1; D is possibly TRBD2 (5 bases). Germline V gives CDR1 DFQATT, CDR2 SNEGSKA (reference sequence). The CDR3 covers 14 residues. V lost 5 bases and J 3 bases, leaving 14 bases between the germline ends.

This clonotype was found a few times. The chain combines TRBV28 with TRBJ1-5, with D tentatively TRBD1 (5 bases). This CDR3 is built from 14 residues. Looked up from germline, CDR1 is MDHEN and CDR2 is SYDVKM. The V end lost 6 bases, the J end lost 2 bases, and 11 bases lay between the germline ends. DNA of the CDR3: TGTGCCAGCAGGGGGGAGAGGCGCAATCAGCCCCAGCATTTT. Protein sequence: CASRGERRNQPQHF.

This chain connects TRBV7-9 to TRBJ2-7; the D gene is possibly TRBD1 (6 bases). CDR3 length: 16 amino acids. Trimming pared 5 bases from V and 4 bases from J, leaving 21 bases between. CDR1 is SEHNR and CDR2 is FQNEAQ in the germline V gene (reference sequence). CDR3 DNA sequence: TGTGCCAGCAGCACAGGGCTGGACTCGGTCTCGTACGAGCAGTACTTC. Protein sequence: CASSTGLDSVSYEQYF.

This clonotype has a handful of counts. The V and J genes are TRBV15 and TRBJ1-4; TRBD1 aligns across 8 bases. After removal of 4 bases from V and 8 bases from J, the junction contained 12 bases not matched to a gene. The CDR3 runs to 16 residues. Germline loops: CDR1 LNHNV, CDR2 YYDKDF (reference sequence). The DNA for the CDR3 is TGTGCCACCAGCAATAAATGGACAGGGAGCCACGAAAAACTGTTTTTT. Protein: CATSNKWTGSHEKLFF.

The sample holds a few counts of this clonotype. The chain has TRBV7-2 and TRBJ1-2; possibly TRBD1 for D (5 bases). Germline loops: CDR1 SGHTA, CDR2 FQGNSA. V dropped 5 bases and J dropped 4 bases, with 17 bases sitting between them. The CDR3 is 15 residues long. CDR3 bases: TGTGCCAGCAGCATCCAGAGGGGCTGGTTCTATGGCTACACCTTC. This gives the protein CASSIQRGWFYGYTF.

This clonotype has ten or more counts. This rearrangement joins TRBV12-3 or TRBV12-4 to TRBJ2-1; tentatively, D is TRBD2 (5 bases). This CDR3 is 15 amino acids long. V lost 2 bases, J lost 0 bases, and 8 bases lay in between. CDR3 sequence: CASSLRRSSYNEQFF. In DNA form, the CDR3 reads TGTGCCAGCAGTTTAAGGAGGAGCTCCTACAATGAGCAGTTCTTC.